The T cell receptor beta chain described here comes from a study of cytomegalovirus exposure and HLA in healthy donors. Findings of the study overall: Owing to their indistinguishability, certain V segments, notably TRBV6-2 and TRBV6-3, were excluded. As a later analysis revealed, the rate of TCR association differed by HLA locus, with DRB1 most and HLA-C fewest. It was about 150 TCR beta chains that were listed as cytomegalovirus-associated.

V gave up 1 base and J gave up 0 bases, with 12 bases separating them. Germline CDR1 and CDR2: LNHDA and SQIVND (reference sequence). This CDR3 has 17 residues. This clone was recorded once. The antigen is undetermined. PCR used 60 Vbeta primers and 13 Jbeta primers. The data were produced by immunoSEQ multiplex PCR, yet TCRdb's version contains in-frame clones alone and is incomplete. Of 130,000 to 150,000 clones listed, around 82% are singletons. The V gene is TRBV19, the J gene TRBJ2-2, with a possible D match to TRBD1 (6 bases). The sequenced material came from PBMCs. This TCR derives from a female donor in good health and CMV-seronegative. The CDR3: CASSIGGTRANTGELFF. The CDR3, as DNA: TGTGCCAGTAGTATAGGAGGGACAAGAGCGAACACCGGGGAGCTGTTTTTT.